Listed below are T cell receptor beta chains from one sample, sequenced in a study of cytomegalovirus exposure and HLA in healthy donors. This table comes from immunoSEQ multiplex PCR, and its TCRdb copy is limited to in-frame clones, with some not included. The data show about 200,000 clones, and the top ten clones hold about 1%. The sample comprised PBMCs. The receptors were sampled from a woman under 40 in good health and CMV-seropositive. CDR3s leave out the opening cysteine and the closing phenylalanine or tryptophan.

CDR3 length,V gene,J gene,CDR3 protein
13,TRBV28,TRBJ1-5,ASSPGTVRSQPQH
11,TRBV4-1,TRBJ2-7,ASSSFGGYEQY
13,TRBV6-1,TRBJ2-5,ASRRLAGVQETQY
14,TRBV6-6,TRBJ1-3,ASTWDRGTSGNAIY
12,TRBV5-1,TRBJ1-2,ASSLATGNYGYT
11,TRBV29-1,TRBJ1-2,SVGGAGNYGYT
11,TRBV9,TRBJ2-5,ASSVSGGETQY
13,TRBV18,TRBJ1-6,ASSPGWRDDSPLH
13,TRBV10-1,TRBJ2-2,ASSVDSTGTGELF
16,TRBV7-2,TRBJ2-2,ASSLLGGNRGWTGELF
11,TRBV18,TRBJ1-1,ASSTGENTEAF
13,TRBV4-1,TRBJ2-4,ASSQINRRTNIQY
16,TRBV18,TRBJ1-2,ASSPSGQARPANYGYT
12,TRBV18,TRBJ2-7,ASSPTTGADEQY
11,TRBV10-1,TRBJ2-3,ASTGEFTDTQY
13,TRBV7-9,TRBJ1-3,ASSFSGDSGNTIY
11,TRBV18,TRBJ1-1,AQTGQENTEAF
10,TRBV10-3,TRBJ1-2,AISEGGTSYT
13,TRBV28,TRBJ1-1,ASRGTGMVNTEAF
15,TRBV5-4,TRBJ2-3,ASYSRLAGGSTDTQY
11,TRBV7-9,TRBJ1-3,ASSVSSGNTIY
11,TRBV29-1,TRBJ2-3,SAHRGGEDTQY
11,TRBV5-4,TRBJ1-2,ASSYDRGDGYT
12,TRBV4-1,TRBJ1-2,ASSRGTGEGGYT
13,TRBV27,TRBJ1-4,ASSYVGQAREKLF
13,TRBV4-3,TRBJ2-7,ASSQVYSTVAEQY
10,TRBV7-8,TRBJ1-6,ASSFNNSPLH
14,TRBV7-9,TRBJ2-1,ASSLGSGGTDNEQF
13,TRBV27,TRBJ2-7,ASSLFPGQYYEQY
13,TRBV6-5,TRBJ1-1,ASSLRDTTNTEAF
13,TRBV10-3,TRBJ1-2,AISPGTGSNYGYT
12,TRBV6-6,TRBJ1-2,ASSHGTATYGYT
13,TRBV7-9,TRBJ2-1,ASSRTSGSPYEQF
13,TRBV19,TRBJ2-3,ASSNRGLHTDTQY
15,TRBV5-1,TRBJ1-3,ASSLFPQAGSGNTIY
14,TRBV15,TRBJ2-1,ATSRDYGARNNEQF
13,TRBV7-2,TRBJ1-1,ASSDPGTGGTEAF
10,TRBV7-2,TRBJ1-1,ASSLGQDEAF
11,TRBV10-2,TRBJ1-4,ATSEQGREKLF
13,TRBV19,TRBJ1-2,ASSARDRGNSGYT
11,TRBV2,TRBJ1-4,ASGRQINEKLF
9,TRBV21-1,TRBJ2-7,ASSTQYEQY
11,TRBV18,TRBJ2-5,ASSPYRLETQY
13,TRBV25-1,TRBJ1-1,ASSTFQGVSTEAF
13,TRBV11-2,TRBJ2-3,ASSPGTSGRYTQY
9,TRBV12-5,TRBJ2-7,ASGLVLEQY
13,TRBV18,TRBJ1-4,ASSLNRGVDEKLF
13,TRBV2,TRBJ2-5,ASTISGGARLAQY
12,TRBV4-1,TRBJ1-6,ASSRSSYNSPLH
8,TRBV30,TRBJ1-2,AQGNYGYT
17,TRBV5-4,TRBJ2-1,ASSLLPGTSGGAQNEQF
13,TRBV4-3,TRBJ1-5,ASSQQGYSNQPQH
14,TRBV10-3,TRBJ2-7,AISAPRDTVTYEQY
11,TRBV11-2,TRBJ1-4,ASSSSTNEKLF
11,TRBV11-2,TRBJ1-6,ASSLFGNSPLH
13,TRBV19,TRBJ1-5,ASSYTGVSNQPQH
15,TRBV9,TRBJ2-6,ASSSPGHLSGANVLT
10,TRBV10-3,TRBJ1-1,AISDRNTEAF
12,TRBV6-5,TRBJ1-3,ASSYRGEVGTIY